Sequencing of this TCR beta chain was carried out in a study of T-cell memory formation after mild COVID-19. Many counts were recorded for this clonotype. What it recognizes is unknown. Employing constant-segment primers, 5'RACE generated TCR alpha and TCR beta cDNA libraries bearing sample barcodes and UMIs. TCRdb re-derived calls from the 5' RACE reads in MiXCR, one entry per CDR3 protein. The table lists approximately 40,000 distinct CDR3 sequences, roughly 11% of them singletons. General study findings and limits: A second wave of clones peaked on day 37, and their SARS-CoV-2 specificity went unconfirmed. Clones that contracted from day 15 to 85 were balanced CD4/CD8, while later expanders leaned CD4+.

Sequencing was done on a sample of PBMCs or a T cell subset sorted from them (not recorded which). The source is a man between 18 and 29 years old who had mild COVID-19 (a few samples of this study predate the infection). Cell type and time point are not known.

Here the CDR3 reads CASRLQSSYNSPLHF. Written as DNA, the CDR3 is TGTGCCAGCAGATTACAGAGCTCCTATAATTCACCCCTCCACTTT. V and J are TRBV6-5 and TRBJ1-6; D remains ambiguous. V lost 6 bases, J lost 0 bases, and 9 bases lay in between. CDR3 length: 15 amino acids. Looked up from germline, CDR1 is MNHEY and CDR2 is SVGAGI.